The 7 T cell receptor beta chains reported below all come from one sample, sequenced in a study of blood T cell repertoires in COVID-19. Sequenced by immunoSEQ multiplex PCR; TCRdb stores in-frame clones only, minus some. Among around 25,000 clones listed, around 89% were seen once. Sample: peripheral blood. The receptor source for this set is a man between 65 and 85 years old with acute or convalescent COVID-19.

This clone was observed once. The CDR3 DNA is TGTGCCAGCAGCTTAGTCGGGGGGCAGAACACTGAAGCTTTCTTT. Translated: CASSLVGGQNTEAFF. The chain is built from TRBV7-4 and TRBJ1-1; maybe TRBD1 (6 bases). Germline values: CDR1 SGHVT, CDR2 SQSDAQ. CDR3 length: 15 amino acids. V lost 1 base, J lost 1 base, and 10 bases lay in between. Full variable domain (outside the CDR3, taken from reference TRBV7-4 and TRBJ1-1): GAGVSQSPRYKVAKRGRDVALRCDSISGHVTLYWYRQTLGQGSEVLTYSQSDAQRDKSGRPSGRFSAERPERSVSTLKIQRTEQGDSAVYLCASSLVGGQNTEAFFGQGTRLTVV.

This chain connects TRBV28 to TRBJ2-7; D perhaps matches TRBD1 (5 bases). Germline V gene data show CDR1 as MDHEN and CDR2 as SYDVKM. CDR3 length: 11 amino acids. V was pared by 3 bases and J by 5 bases, with 5 bases between. CDR3 in amino acids: CASSLGHEQYF. CDR3 DNA: TGTGCCAGCAGTTTGGGGCACGAGCAGTACTTC.

V gene TRBV24-1 combines with J gene TRBJ1-5; tentative D call: TRBD1 (6 bases). This CDR3 spans 13 amino acids. Per germline, CDR1 KGHDR and CDR2 SFDVKD. Trimming shortened V by 6 bases and J by 6 bases, and 11 bases separated the two germline ends. The CDR3 nucleotides read TGTGCCACCAGTATGGGAGGGGGTCAGCCCCAGCATTTT. As protein: CATSMGGGQPQHF.

V is TRBV28 and J is TRBJ1-2, with TRBD1 matching 7 bases. V trimming: 7 bases; J trimming: 2 bases; junction bases outside the gene matches: 4. The germline V gene encodes CDR1 MDHEN and CDR2 SYDVKM. The CDR3 is made up of 13 amino acids. The CDR3 bases are TGTGCCAGCAAAACAGGGGAGAACTATGGCTACACCTTC. Amino acids: CASKTGENYGYTF.

The chain employs TRBV11-3 and TRBJ1-2; D remains ambiguous. Per germline, CDR1 SGHNT and CDR2 YENEEA. V lost 6 bases and J 3 bases, leaving 26 bases between the germline ends. This CDR3 has 18 amino acids. CDR3 protein: CASRVTLSQALYYYGYTF. The CDR3 DNA is TGTGCCAGCAGGGTTACCCTGAGCCAGGCCCTTTATTACTATGGCTACACCTTC.

This chain links TRBV27 with TRBJ1-4; TRBD1 matches 10 bases. The CDR3 has 15 amino acids. Germline CDR1 MNHEY, CDR2 SMNVEV (reference sequence). The V segment lost 7 bases and the J segment 6 bases; nucleotides outside the gene matches: 8. This CDR3 is CASTRLTGGYEKLFF. CDR3 sequence (DNA): TGTGCCAGCACGCGCTTGACAGGGGGCTATGAAAAACTGTTTTTT.

The chain has TRBV2 and TRBJ2-7; 11 nucleotides line up with TRBD2. Trimming removed 0 bases from V and 5 bases from J; junction bases left unmatched: 3. Germline CDR1 SNHLY, CDR2 FYNNEI. This CDR3 has 15 amino acids. CDR3 in DNA: TGTGCCAGCAGTGAAGCTGGTAGCGGGAGGGACGAGCAGTACTTC. Encoded protein: CASSEAGSGRDEQYF.